This TCR beta chain was found in a study of cytomegalovirus exposure and HLA in healthy donors (dated by TCRdb to the late 2010s). Notes on the research overall: In an earlier analysis of some 610 of the donors, 276 Gb of sequence data and 120 million or so unique TCR beta sequences from 150 million to 200 million T cells were reported. The aim of the study was to test whether cataloging public T cell receptors could identify signatures of past pathogen exposure. HLA typing covered class I and class II loci at four-digit resolution. An early release covering more than 500 HLA-typed donors comprised about 310 gigabases of sequencing data and around 80 million unique TCR sequences. Along with the approximately 670-subject first cohort, a separate validation cohort of 120 different subjects was used. All discovery cohort repertoires had been generated using a single sequencing platform. The study used immunosequencing to profile the T cell repertoires of several hundred subjects and linked those repertoires to cytomegalovirus serostatus. Genome-wide SNP genotypes for about 55% of the roughly 670 donors were used in a later genetic analysis, which treated that subset as a discovery cohort. Rather than using new phenotypic data, the later analysis identified candidate immune exposures from TCR beta sequences and from how often those sequences occurred across donors. An earlier analysis of approximately 640 of the donors applied high-throughput TCR beta sequencing to assess whether each TCR beta V gene segment acted as functional or pseudogenic. The number of typed donors differed by locus: about 620-640 for A, B, C, DRB1 and DQB1; roughly 510 for DQA1; fewer than 610 for DPA1; and about 450 for DPB1. High-throughput TCR immunosequencing, statistical association of individual TCRs with disease status, and machine learning were combined to predict cytomegalovirus infection status. Because of strong linkage in the cohort, a handful of DR-DQ haplotypes were treated as single units for association and clustering. Among the roughly 410 genotyped donors, about 83% belonged to the genetic ancestry cluster associated with self-reported Caucasian donors. Across some 400 genotyped donors of the cohort, an average of about 240,000 unique TCR beta nucleotide sequences per donor were sequenced, and approximately 17% of those sequences were non-productive. Donor age, sex, ethnicity and CMV serostatus were compiled alongside the repertoire data. A later analysis re-analyzed previously published TCR beta repertoires from 666 donors and added high-resolution HLA genotyping to study TCR occurrence patterns.

Library creation used the immunoSEQ multiplex PCR assay. For the multiplex PCR, a mixture combining 60 forward primers for TCR Vbeta segments and 13 reverse primers for TCR Jbeta segments was used. A multiplex PCR assay on genomic DNA amplified the CDR3 region of rearranged TCR beta genes. The amplified TCR beta libraries were sequenced on the Illumina HiSeq System as 87-base-pair reads. The paper's processing steps were these. A later analysis counted approximately 84 million unique TCR beta chains across the 650 to 800 repertoires, and roughly 10 million of these chains were shared by at least two donors. A nearest-neighbor algorithm error-corrected the raw reads and collapsed the reads into unique sequences, merging closely related sequences to remove PCR and sequencing errors. CDR3 sequences were aligned to IMGT reference sequences to assign V, D and J gene segments. For a sequence to be retained, a match of at least six nucleotides to both a V gene segment and a J gene segment was required. A rearrangement was called productive if the CDR3 had no stop codons and remained in frame with V and J, and every other rearrangement was called non-productive. Following IMGT convention, CDR3 was defined as the stretch from the second conserved V-encoded cysteine to the conserved J-encoded phenylalanine. Sequences without an unambiguous match to a single V gene segment were excluded from the earlier analysis of about 600 of the donors. An earlier analysis of approximately 590 of the donors classified V segments as functional when productive rearrangements were above 56.7% and as segregating when the standard deviation between donors was above 5%. A statistical classification framework was built to diagnose cytomegalovirus status from the catalog of TCR beta chain sequences. In a later analysis, TCR nucleotide sequences were compared against IMGT/GENE-DB human TR gene sequences so that V and J genes could be assigned. A later analysis assigned CDR3 sequences and most-parsimonious VDJ recombination scenarios with the TCRdist pipeline. In a later analysis, each TCR beta chain was defined by its CDR3 amino acid sequence together with its V-gene family, and reads without a unique V-gene family were excluded. As a way to deal with suspected cross-contamination and a sequencing artifact, a later analysis dropped 450 to 700 nucleotide sequences that were highly shared and had low generation probability. In a later analysis, a clonal expansion index was calculated for each public chain from normalized within-repertoire ranks of inferred template counts. In a later analysis, generation probabilities were computed with a VDJ recombination model fitted to out-of-frame rearrangements, and the resulting probabilities were checked against IGoR. In a later analysis, hypergeometric tests were used to score TCR-TCR, TCR-HLA and TCR-CMV co-occurrence, with a repertoire-size bias correction applied to TCR pairs. A later analysis estimated false discovery rates by permuting HLA or CMV assignments 20 times. A later analysis grouped co-occurring TCRs with DBSCAN, adding TCRdist sequence similarity when clustering within HLA-allele-positive subsets. Repertoires with fewer than 30,000 or more than 120,000 public chains were left out of co-occurrence clustering, as were four to six repertoires with anomalous nucleotide sharing. The immuneACCESS repertoire file appears here via TCRdb, limited to in-frame rearrangements. These files lack a portion of the clones; in checked studies, under half of the deficit traces to unresolved V genes, and the cause of the others is not known. V, J and clone size are those of that table, while D and trimming were read from the DNA. This sample comprises roughly 150,000 clones, approximately 83% of them detected only once. The biggest ten clones account for around 3% of the sample.

With respect to this clone: What antigen it recognizes has not been identified. The record has no base qualities; no much larger clone is one base away.

The CDR3 contains 14 residues, cysteine and phenylalanine counted. The only DNA kept is the CDR3, 42 bases in frame from the first base. V lost 0 bases and J lost 5 bases; the stretch between them is 10 bases long. CDR1 and CDR2 (LNHDA, SQIVND) derive from the germline V gene (reference sequence). The cohort comprised 550 to 700 healthy bone marrow donors. At the time of sampling, all cohort members were nominally healthy, though unrecorded immune exposures were likely present. The donor was CMV seronegative and was included in the group of 352 seronegative cohort members. A peripheral blood sample was collected from each donor, and TCR beta sequencing was performed on peripheral blood mononuclear cells. Genomic DNA was extracted from the blood cell samples with the Qiagen DNeasy Blood Extraction Kit. What the authors observed across the whole study: A further reported finding was that TCR beta sequences accurately predicted the HLA-A and HLA-B alleles for most subjects in the first cohort. In an earlier analysis of 587 of the donors, most TCR beta V segments appeared in productive rearrangements about 87% or about 30% of the time, broadly matching IMGT annotations. Most TCR sequences were seen in very few donors, while some public TCRs were found in many individuals. This cohort had only TCR beta chains sequenced, and the lack of alpha or paired-chain data limited which features could be detected. A few of the identified cytomegalovirus-associated TCR beta chains were confirmed in vitro to be specific for cytomegalovirus antigens. The classifier was reported to diagnose cytomegalovirus status with high specificity and sensitivity in both the original cohort and the validation cohort. In a later analysis, TCR association rates were found to vary across HLA loci, with the most associated TCRs seen for DRB1 alleles and the fewest for HLA-C alleles. The study gave a list of some 150 TCR beta chains associated with cytomegalovirus. Correlated functional status among segregating V segments might be attributable to linkage disequilibrium, but an unknown experimental factor could not be ruled out. A later analysis found that HLA-associated TCR beta chains were more clonally expanded and had lower generation probabilities than equally common non-associated chains. A group of highly shared sequence variants was considered likely to be a technical artifact of the sequencing pipeline. In a later genetic analysis, a missense DCLRE1C variant was associated with V-gene and J-gene trimming of TCR beta chains, and the association was replicated in an independent cohort. The only immune exposure information available for the cohort was CMV serostatus. When HLA alleles, especially DR and DQ, strongly co-occurred, attributing TCR associations to individual alleles was difficult. Because counts were too low, about 18 rarely observed V segments, including chromosome 9 orphons, were excluded from the earlier analysis of 587 of the donors. The 87-base-pair reads could not distinguish some IMGT-functional V segments, including TRBV6-2 and TRBV6-3, so those segments were excluded. A later genetic analysis reported fewer N-insertions in productive TCRs among donors in an Asian-associated ancestry cluster than the approximately 700-donor mean. A later analysis found that most CMV-associated TCR beta chains appeared HLA-restricted, with HLA associations seemingly driven largely by CMV exposure. The authors suggested that the approach could potentially be extended to other disease states and immunological phenotypes. Sequencing depth was assumed to be roughly uniform across donors in the presence/absence analyses, though that assumption may not hold. Because some donors lacked HLA typing at each locus, the association tests relied only on the typed subset. At a false discovery rate of 0.05, a later analysis linked around 17,000 TCR beta sequences to specific HLA alleles. According to a later analysis, parvovirus B19, influenza, CMV and Epstein-Barr virus appeared linked to several top co-occurrence clusters.

This clonotype was obtained from a male donor in good health and CMV-seronegative. The sequencing sample was made of PBMCs. The chain was built from TRBV19 and TRBJ2-5; the D region possibly corresponds to TRBD2 (6 bases align). The DNA sequence is TGTGCCAGTAGTATAGAGGGGAGGCCCGAGACCCAGTACTTC. It specifies CASSIEGRPETQYF. Where the CDR3 stops, the reference TRBV19 and TRBJ2-5 genes take over; the full variable domain is DGGITQSPKYLFRKEGQNVTLSCEQNLNHDAMYWYRQDPGQGLRLIYYSQIVNDFQKGDIAEGYSVSREKKESFPLTVTSAQKNPTAFYLCASSIEGRPETQYFGPGTRLLVL.